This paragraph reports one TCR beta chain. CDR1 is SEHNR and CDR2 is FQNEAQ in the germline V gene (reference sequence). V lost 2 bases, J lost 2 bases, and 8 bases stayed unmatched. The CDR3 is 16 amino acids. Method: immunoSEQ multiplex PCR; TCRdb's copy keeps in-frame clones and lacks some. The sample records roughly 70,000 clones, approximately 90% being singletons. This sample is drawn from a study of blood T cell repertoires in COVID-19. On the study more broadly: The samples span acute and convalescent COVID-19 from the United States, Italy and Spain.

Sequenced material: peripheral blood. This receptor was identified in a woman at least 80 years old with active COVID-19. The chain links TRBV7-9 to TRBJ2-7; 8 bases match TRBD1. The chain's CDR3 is CASSLQGANTPYEQYF. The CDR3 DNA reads TGTGCCAGCAGCTTACAGGGGGCGAACACACCCTACGAGCAGTACTTC.